This T cell receptor (beta chain) was retrieved from a study of T cells after yellow fever vaccination. MiXCR, applied by TCRdb to the 5' RACE reads, yields one record per CDR3 protein. The sample carries about 340,000 distinct CDR3 sequences, around 12% recorded once. This receptor was identified in a man between 18 and 29 years old who received the YFV17D yellow fever vaccine. Sequencing was performed on CD4+ T cells sorted from PBMCs, taken 15 days after the yellow fever booster vaccination.

CDR3 protein: CASSRGQGAGGTEAFF. CDR3 DNA sequence: TGTGCCAGCAGCAGAGGACAGGGGGCGGGAGGCACTGAAGCTTTCTTT. The chain recombines TRBV5-4 with TRBJ1-1; 11 bases match TRBD1. V gave up 4 bases and J gave up 4 bases; unmatched junction bases: 9. The length of the CDR3 is 16 residues. The germline gives CDR1 SGHNT, CDR2 YYREEE (reference sequence).